Presented here are 14 T cell receptor beta chains from one specimen sequenced in a study of T-cell memory formation after mild COVID-19. TCRdb ran MiXCR on the 5' RACE reads and lists one entry per CDR3 protein. The repertoire consists of about 340,000 distinct CDR3 sequences, with 10% to 15% occurring once and the leading ten covering about 21%. Sequenced input: PBMCs or a T cell subset sorted from them (not recorded which). The receptors shown here come from a man aged 18-30 years who had mild COVID-19 (a few samples of this study predate the infection). Cell type and time point are not known.

Only a few counts were recorded for this clonotype. The rearrangement links TRBV6-6 to TRBJ2-7, with D perhaps TRBD1 (5 bases). V dropped 5 bases and J dropped 4 bases, with 12 bases sitting between them. Germline lookup yields CDR1 MNHNY and CDR2 SVGAGI (reference sequence). CDR3 size: 13 residues. CDR3 in DNA: TGTGCCAGCAGTGCTGCACAGGTTTACGAGCAGTACGTC. It translates to CASSAAQVYEQYV.

The chain uses TRBV4-1 and TRBJ1-1; a weak D match, TRBD1 (6 bases). CDR1 and CDR2 (germline): MGHRA, YSYEKL. This CDR3 is 15 amino acids long. Trimming removed 0 bases from V and 7 bases from J, with 15 bases in between. CDR3 in amino acids: CASSQDGGGGREAFF. CDR3 coding DNA: TGCGCCAGCAGCCAAGATGGAGGCGGGGGCCGTGAAGCTTTCTTT.

V and J are TRBV4-1 and TRBJ1-2, with a tentative D call TRBD1 (6 bases). V was shortened by 4 bases and J by 3 bases, with 12 bases between the two germline ends. Germline values: CDR1 MGHRA, CDR2 YSYEKL. The CDR3 totals 14 residues. The CDR3 nucleotides are TGCGCCAGCAGCCGAAACAGGGAGGACTATGGCTACACCTTC. Translating it yields CASSRNREDYGYTF.

The rearrangement links TRBV15 to TRBJ2-2; D may match TRBD1 or TRBD2 (6 bases each). V was clipped by 1 base and J by 5 bases, with 11 bases between them. The CDR3 has 15 amino acids. Looked up from germline, CDR1 is LNHNV and CDR2 is YYDKDF (reference sequence). CDR3 protein: CATSRGGAHTGELFF. DNA of the CDR3: TGTGCCACCAGCAGAGGGGGGGCCCATACCGGGGAGCTGTTTTTT.

The J gene is TRBJ2-4, the V gene TRBV21-1; the table's TRBD2 call for D was not verified on the DNA. TRBV21-1 is a known pseudogene. The CDR3 extends over 11 amino acids. The CDR3 sequence: CASSKRDYCAF. CDR3 nucleotide sequence: TGTGCCAGCAGCAAACGGGATTATTGTGCGTTC.

This clonotype was detected many times. The J gene is TRBJ2-1, the V gene TRBV20-1; 8 positions match TRBD2. From germline, CDR1 is DFQATT and CDR2 SNEGSKA (reference sequence). V shed 6 bases and J 2 bases; nucleotides not matched to a gene: 9. The CDR3 covers 15 residues. Here the CDR3 DNA reads TGCAGTGCCCGAGACGGGGGGGGTCCCTACAATGAGCAGTTCTTC. Its protein is CSARDGGGPYNEQFF.

This clonotype was found many times. One junction end does not reproduce the germline sequence, and a read error may be involved. The genes are TRBV7-2 and TRBJ2-3; TRBD2 matches at 8 bases. Germline values: CDR1 SGHTA, CDR2 FQGNSA. The CDR3 totals 15 residues. CDR3 loop: CASSVAGPSTDTQYF. The CDR3 DNA reads as TGTGCCAGCAGCGTAGCGGGACCAAGCACAGATACGCAGTATTTT.

This clonotype was detected only a few times. V is TRBV7-2 and J is TRBJ1-3; TRBD1 aligns across 7 bases. In germline, CDR1 is SGHTA, CDR2 FQGNSA. V trimming: 5 bases; J trimming: 0 bases; junction bases outside the gene matches: 7. This CDR3 comprises 16 residues. CDR3 coding DNA: TGTGCCAGCAGCCAAGGGGGCAGCCTCTCTGGAAACACCATATATTTT. It codes for CASSQGGSLSGNTIYF.

This clonotype was detected a few times. The V gene is TRBV6-2 or TRBV6-3, the J gene TRBJ1-2; D is possibly TRBD1 (5 bases). The CDR3 is made up of 12 amino acids. V lost 7 bases and J 6 bases, leaving 12 bases between the germline ends. Germline V gene data show CDR1 as MNHEY and CDR2 as SVGEGT. The CDR3 nucleotides read TGTGCCAGCACTCCCCGGGACGATGGCTACACCTTC. It codes for CASTPRDDGYTF.

V usage is TRBV11-2 and J usage is TRBJ1-6, with 9 bases identical to TRBD1. Trimming at V came to 4 bases and at J to 7 bases, leaving 2 bases not matched to a gene. Germline assignment: CDR1 SGHAT and CDR2 FQNNGV. The CDR3 is 14 amino acids. CDR3 sequence reads: CASSWDRVNSPLHF. Written as DNA, the CDR3 is TGTGCCAGCAGCTGGGACAGGGTAAATTCACCCCTCCACTTT.

The table lists this clonotype with many counts. The chain links TRBV5-1 to TRBJ2-1; D remains ambiguous. Trimming shortened V by 0 bases and J by 8 bases, and 9 bases separated the two germline ends. The germline gives CDR1 SGHRS, CDR2 YFSETQ. This CDR3 region has 13 residues. The CDR3 loop reads CASSLATVDEQFF. CDR3 DNA sequence: TGCGCCAGCAGCTTGGCTACGGTCGATGAGCAGTTCTTC.

The rearrangement links TRBV20-1 to TRBJ2-1; D is possibly TRBD1 or TRBD2 (7 bases each). V was pared by 5 bases and J by 6 bases, with 20 bases between. The CDR3 runs to 15 residues. Germline lookup yields CDR1 DFQATT and CDR2 SNEGSKA (reference sequence). DNA of the CDR3: TGCAGTGCTCGCCGCCGGCAGGGGGGGTCCAATGAGCAGTTCTTC. It codes for CSARRRQGGSNEQFF.

This clonotype was seen more than once but under ten times. The J gene is TRBJ2-3, the V gene TRBV19; 11 bases map to TRBD1. The J segment lost 3 bases and the V segment lost 3 bases, leaving 2 bases of the junction unmatched. Germline CDR1 is LNHDA and CDR2 is SQIVND (reference sequence). CDR3 length equals 15 residues. The CDR3 loop reads CASSMDRGRTDTQYF. As DNA, the CDR3 is TGTGCCAGTAGTATGGACAGGGGGCGGACAGATACGCAGTATTTT.

This clonotype has more than one count but fewer than ten. J is TRBJ2-3 and V is TRBV28; 13 bases line up with TRBD2. The V gene end was trimmed by 6 bases and the J gene end by 4 bases; junction bases not matched to a gene: 19. This CDR3 is built from 20 residues. Germline values: CDR1 MDHEN, CDR2 SYDVKM. In nucleotides, the CDR3 is TGTGCCAGCAGCCCACGGACTAGCGGGGGCCGCGTTTGGTTGCCAGATACGCAGTATTTT. It codes for CASSPRTSGGRVWLPDTQYF.